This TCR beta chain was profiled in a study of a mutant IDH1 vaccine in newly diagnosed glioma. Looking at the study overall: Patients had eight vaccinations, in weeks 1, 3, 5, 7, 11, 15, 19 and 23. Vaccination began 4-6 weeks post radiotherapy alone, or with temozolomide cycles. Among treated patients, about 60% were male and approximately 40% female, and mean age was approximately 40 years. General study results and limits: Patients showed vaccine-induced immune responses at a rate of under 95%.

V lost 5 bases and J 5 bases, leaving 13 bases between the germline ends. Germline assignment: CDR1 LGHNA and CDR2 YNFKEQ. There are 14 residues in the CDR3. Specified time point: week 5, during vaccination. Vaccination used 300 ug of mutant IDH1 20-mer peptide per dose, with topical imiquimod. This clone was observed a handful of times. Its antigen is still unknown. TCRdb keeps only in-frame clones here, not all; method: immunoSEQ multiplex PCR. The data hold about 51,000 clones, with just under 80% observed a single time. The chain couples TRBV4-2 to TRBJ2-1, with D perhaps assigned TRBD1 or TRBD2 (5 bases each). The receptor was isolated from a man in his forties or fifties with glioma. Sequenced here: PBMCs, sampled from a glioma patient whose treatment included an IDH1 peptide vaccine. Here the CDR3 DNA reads TGTGCCAGCAGCAAAGGGGCGGAGGACAATGAGCAGTTCTTC. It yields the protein CASSKGAEDNEQFF.